This TCR beta chain emerged from a study of T cell responses to AZD1222 COVID-19 vaccine. The table lists this clone with many counts. This CDR3 has 15 residues. CDR1 MNHEY and CDR2 SVGAGI come from the germline V gene. With 0 bases removed from V and 3 bases from J, the gap between germline ends came to 9 bases. Sequencing was performed with immunoSEQ multiplex PCR; in TCRdb, only in-frame clones are kept and a portion is missing. This sample carries some 120,000 clones, around 89% of them seen once, and the ten largest clones take roughly 1.5%. This chain joins TRBV6-5 and TRBJ2-1; D possibly corresponds to TRBD2 (6 bases). The receptor was derived from an adult in good health. The sequenced sample was peripheral blood, obtained on day 0 of AZD1222 vaccination. CDR3 region: CASSYSREGYNEQFF. The DNA for the CDR3 is TGTGCCAGCAGTTACTCGCGGGAAGGCTACAATGAGCAGTTCTTC.